These 14 T cell receptor beta chains originate from one sample sequenced in a study of cytomegalovirus exposure and HLA in healthy donors (dated 2017 in TCRdb). Library preparation used the immunoSEQ multiplex PCR assay. For the multiplex PCR, a mixture combining 60 forward primers for TCR Vbeta segments and 13 reverse primers for TCR Jbeta segments was used. TCRdb carries this immuneACCESS record with in-frame sequences only. Its versions omit some clonotypes, under half of them owing to an unresolved V gene in the studies checked, with the rest unexplained. In this sample the table shows 150,000 to 200,000 clones, 65% to 85% of which occur a single time. More than 1.5% of the sample is held by the ten biggest clonotypes. Sequenced material: PBMCs. The receptor source for this set is a man younger than 35 in good health and CMV-seronegative.

This clone was detected a few times. The V and J genes are TRBV7-2 and TRBJ2-1; 11 bases line up with TRBD2. V dropped 5 bases and J dropped 7; count of bases not matched to a gene: 7. Germline-derived CDR1 and CDR2 are SGHTA and FQGNSA. The CDR3 extends over 15 amino acids. As DNA, the CDR3 is TGTGCCAGCAGCCCATGGCTAGCGGGGGGAAATGAGCAGTTCTTC. Residues: CASSPWLAGGNEQFF.

This sequence joins TRBV7-2 and TRBJ2-1, with no clear D. Germline-derived CDR1 and CDR2 are SGHTA and FQGNSA. V lost 3 bases and J lost 7, with 4 bases in between. The CDR3 covers 11 residues. The CDR3 nucleotides read TGTGCCAGCAGCTTCCGTAATGAGCAGTTCTTC. This gives the protein CASSFRNEQFF. Supplemented by reference TRBV7-2 and TRBJ2-1, the full variable domain reads GAGVSQSPSNKVTEKGKDVELRCDPISGHTALYWYRQSLGQGLEFLIYFQGNSAPDKSGLPSDRFSAERTGGSVSTLTIQRTQQEDSAVYLCASSFRNEQFFGPGTRLTVL.

This clone was counted between two and nine times. This sequence joins TRBV27 and TRBJ2-7; 11 bases align to TRBD1. This CDR3 is 15 amino acids long. The germline CDR1 and CDR2 sequences are MNHEY and SMNVEV (reference sequence). After removal of 6 bases from V and 2 bases from J, the junction contained 6 bases not matched to a gene. The CDR3 reads CASSIGTGGTYEQYF. The CDR3 region has the DNA TGTGCCAGCAGCATAGGGACAGGGGGGACCTACGAGCAGTACTTC.

In DNA, the CDR3 is TGTGCCAGCAGTTACATGACAGGACAAGGATCCTACGAGCAGTACTTC. This translates into CASSYMTGQGSYEQYF. The chain is built from TRBV6-6 and TRBJ2-7; a weak D match, TRBD1 (6 bases). Germline V gene sequence: CDR1 MNHNY, CDR2 SVGAGI (reference sequence). The V end was cut by 2 bases, the J end by 1 base, with 15 bases between. The CDR3 consists of 16 residues.

CDR3 loop: CASSEVPSVEAFF. The CDR3 DNA is TGTGCCAGCAGTGAAGTGCCATCGGTTGAAGCTTTCTTT. V gene TRBV6-1 combines with J gene TRBJ1-1; D not resolved. CDR1 is MNHNS, CDR2 SASEGT, per germline. This CDR3 has 13 residues. The ends were cut back, 1 base at V and 7 bases at J, with 10 bases in the middle.

The gene calls are TRBV6-5 and TRBJ1-6; 9 bases agree with TRBD1. Germline assignment: CDR1 MNHEY and CDR2 SVGAGI. The CDR3 runs 14 residues. V shed 10 bases, J shed 7 bases, and the junction held 8 bases outside the gene matches. The CDR3 region is CATKGTGTNSPLHF. The CDR3 DNA follows: TGTGCCACCAAGGGGACAGGGACCAATTCACCCCTCCACTTT.

The chain carries TRBV5-1 and TRBJ2-3; the D gene is possibly TRBD1 (6 bases). Trimming cost V 3 bases and J 1 base, with 12 bases left between them. CDR3 length: 15 amino acids. CDR1 is SGHRS, CDR2 YFSETQ, per germline. DNA of the CDR3: TGCGCCAGCAGCTCACACCACAGGGGCACAGATACGCAGTATTTT. Translating gives CASSSHHRGTDTQYF.

The rearrangement links TRBV30 to TRBJ2-1; 11 nucleotides agree with TRBD2. The CDR3 is made up of 15 amino acids. Germline CDR1 and CDR2: GTSNPN and SVGIG (reference sequence). J was trimmed by 4 bases and V by 0 bases; bases with no gene match: 2. The CDR3 is CAWSVGTSGYNEQFF. The CDR3 DNA follows: TGTGCCTGGAGTGTAGGGACTAGCGGATACAATGAGCAGTTCTTC. The whole variable domain, remainder taken from reference TRBV30 and TRBJ2-1, is SQTIHQWPATLVQPVGSPLSLECTVEGTSNPNLYWYRQAAGRGLQLLFYSVGIGQISSEVPQNLSASRPQDRQFILSSKKLLLSDSGFYLCAWSVGTSGYNEQFFGPGTRLTVL.

CDR3 in amino acids: CSVEQGETYEQYF. The CDR3 DNA is TGCAGCGTTGAACAGGGGGAAACCTACGAGCAGTACTTC. The V and J genes are TRBV29-1 and TRBJ2-7, with 7 bases fitting TRBD1. J was trimmed by 2 bases and V by 2 bases; bases with no gene match: 3. This CDR3 spans 13 amino acids. CDR1 is SQVTM and CDR2 is ANQGSEA in the germline V gene.

This sequence joins TRBV5-1 and TRBJ1-2; no definite D call. Germline V CDR1 and CDR2: SGHRS, YFSETQ. The CDR3 totals 13 residues. Trimming removed 5 bases from V and 0 bases from J, with 8 bases in between. This chain's CDR3 is CASRPGANYGYTF. CDR3 nucleotides: TGCGCCAGCAGACCGGGAGCTAACTATGGCTACACCTTC.

This clone was detected only a few times. This chain uses TRBV28 with TRBJ2-7, with a possible D match to TRBD1 (5 bases). With 5 bases removed from V and 6 bases from J, the gap between germline ends came to 23 bases. Germline values: CDR1 MDHEN, CDR2 SYDVKM. The CDR3 runs 16 residues. The CDR3 DNA sequence: TGTGCCAGCAGTCCGATACCGCAGGGTTCCCCTCTCGAGCAGTACTTC. This sequence encodes CASSPIPQGSPLEQYF. Full variable domain (outside the CDR3, taken from reference TRBV28 and TRBJ2-7): DVKVTQSSRYLVKRTGEKVFLECVQDMDHENMFWYRQDPGLGLRLIYFSYDVKMKEKGDIPEGYSVSREKKERFSLILESASTNQTSMYLCASSPIPQGSPLEQYFGPGTRLTVT.

The V and J genes are TRBV27 and TRBJ2-3, with D possibly matching TRBD2 (7 bases). Germline assignment: CDR1 MNHEY and CDR2 SMNVEV (reference sequence). The CDR3 loop spans 17 amino acids. V was shortened by 7 bases and J by 0 bases, with 20 bases between the two germline ends. CDR3 nucleotide sequence: TGTGCCAGCACCCACTGGGGGCTAGCGGACAGCACAGATACGCAGTATTTT. Its protein product is CASTHWGLADSTDTQYF.

V usage is TRBV27 and J usage is TRBJ2-1; TRBD2 matches 7 bases. With V trimmed by 8 bases and J by 10 bases, 11 bases remained unmatched. The germline gives CDR1 MNHEY, CDR2 SMNVEV (reference sequence). The CDR3 spans 13 residues. CDR3 residues: CASSRWGGREQFF. CDR3 bases: TGTGCCAGCTCTCGATGGGGGGGTAGGGAGCAGTTCTTC.

The rearrangement joins TRBV7-2 to TRBJ1-5; D is unresolved. This CDR3 region has 16 residues. Germline V gene data show CDR1 as SGHTA and CDR2 as FQGNSA. V lost 2 bases and J lost 5, with 16 bases in between. Here the CDR3 DNA reads TGTGCCAGCAGCTTACGTGGAGGGCAGGCGGATCAGCCCCAGCATTTT. It codes for CASSLRGGQADQPQHF.